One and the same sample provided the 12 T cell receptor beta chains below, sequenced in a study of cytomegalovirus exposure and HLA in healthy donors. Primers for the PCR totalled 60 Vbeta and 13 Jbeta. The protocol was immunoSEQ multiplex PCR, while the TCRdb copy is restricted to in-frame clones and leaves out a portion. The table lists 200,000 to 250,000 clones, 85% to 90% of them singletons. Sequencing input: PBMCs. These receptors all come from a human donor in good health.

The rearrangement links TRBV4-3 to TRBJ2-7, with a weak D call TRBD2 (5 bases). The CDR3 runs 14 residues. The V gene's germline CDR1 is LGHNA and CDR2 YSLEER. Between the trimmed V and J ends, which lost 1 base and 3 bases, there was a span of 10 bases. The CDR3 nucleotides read TGCGCCAGCAGCCAAGCCCCCGCGGGCTACGAGCAGTACTTC. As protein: CASSQAPAGYEQYF.

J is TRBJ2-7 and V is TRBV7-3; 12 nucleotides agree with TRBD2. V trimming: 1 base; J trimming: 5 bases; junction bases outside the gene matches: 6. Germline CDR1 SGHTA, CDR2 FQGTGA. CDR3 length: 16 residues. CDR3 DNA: TGTGCCAGCAGCTTAAATCGACTAGCGGGAGCCGACGAGCAGTACTTC. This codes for CASSLNRLAGADEQYF. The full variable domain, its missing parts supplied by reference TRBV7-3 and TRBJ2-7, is GAGVSQTPSNKVTEKGKYVELRCDPISGHTALYWYRQSLGQGPEFLIYFQGTGAADDSGLPNDRFFAVRPEGSVSTLKIQRTERGDSAVYLCASSLNRLAGADEQYFGPGTRLTVT.

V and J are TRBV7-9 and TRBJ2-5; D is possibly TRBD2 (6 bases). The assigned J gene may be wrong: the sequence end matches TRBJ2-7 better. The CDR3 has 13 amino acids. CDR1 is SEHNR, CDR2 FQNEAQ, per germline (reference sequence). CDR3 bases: TGTGCCAGCAATTCTTGGGGGGTTTCCGAGCAGTACTTC. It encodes CASNSWGVSEQYF.

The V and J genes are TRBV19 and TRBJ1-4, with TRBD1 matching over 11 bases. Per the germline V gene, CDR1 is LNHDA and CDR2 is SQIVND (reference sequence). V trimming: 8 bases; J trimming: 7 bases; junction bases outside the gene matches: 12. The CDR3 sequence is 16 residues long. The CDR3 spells CASARDRGYRVEKLFF. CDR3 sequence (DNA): TGTGCCAGTGCAAGGGACAGGGGGTATCGAGTTGAAAAACTGTTTTTT.

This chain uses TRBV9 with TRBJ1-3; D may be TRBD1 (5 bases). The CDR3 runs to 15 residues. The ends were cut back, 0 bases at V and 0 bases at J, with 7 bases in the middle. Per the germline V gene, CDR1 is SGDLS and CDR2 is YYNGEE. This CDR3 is CASSVVGGSGNTIYF. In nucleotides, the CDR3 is TGTGCCAGCAGCGTAGTGGGGGGCTCTGGAAACACCATATATTTT.

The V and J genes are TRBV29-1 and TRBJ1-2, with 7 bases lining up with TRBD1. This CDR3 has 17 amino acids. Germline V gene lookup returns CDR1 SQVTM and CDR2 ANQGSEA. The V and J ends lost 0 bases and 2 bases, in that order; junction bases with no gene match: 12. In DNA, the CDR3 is TGCAGCGTTGAAGATCCCGACAGGGTGGGGGCCAACTATGGCTACACCTTC. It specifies CSVEDPDRVGANYGYTF. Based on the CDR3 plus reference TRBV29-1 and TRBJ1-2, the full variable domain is SAVISQKPSRDICQRGTSLTIQCQVDSQVTMMFWYRQQPGQSLTLIATANQGSEATYESGFVIDKFPISRPNLTFSTLTVSNMSPEDSSIYLCSVEDPDRVGANYGYTFGSGTRLTVV.

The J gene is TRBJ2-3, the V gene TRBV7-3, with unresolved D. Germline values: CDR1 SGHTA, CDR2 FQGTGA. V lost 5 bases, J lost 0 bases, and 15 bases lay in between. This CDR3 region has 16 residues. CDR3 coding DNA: TGTGCCAGCAGCCTCCTGGCTAGTTGGAGCACAGATACGCAGTATTTT. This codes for CASSLLASWSTDTQYF.

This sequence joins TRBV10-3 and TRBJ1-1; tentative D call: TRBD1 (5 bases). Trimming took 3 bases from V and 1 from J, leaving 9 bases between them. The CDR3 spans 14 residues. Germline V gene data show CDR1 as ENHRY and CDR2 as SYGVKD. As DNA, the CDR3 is TGTGCCATCAGTGAATATGACAGGAACACTGAAGCTTTCTTT. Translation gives CAISEYDRNTEAFF.

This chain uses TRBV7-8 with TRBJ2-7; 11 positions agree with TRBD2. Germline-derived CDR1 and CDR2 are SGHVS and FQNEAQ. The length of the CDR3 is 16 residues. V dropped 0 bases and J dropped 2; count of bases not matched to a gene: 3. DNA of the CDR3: TGTGCCAGCAGCTTAGCAGATAGCGGGAGGGCCTACGAGCAGTACTTC. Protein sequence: CASSLADSGRAYEQYF.

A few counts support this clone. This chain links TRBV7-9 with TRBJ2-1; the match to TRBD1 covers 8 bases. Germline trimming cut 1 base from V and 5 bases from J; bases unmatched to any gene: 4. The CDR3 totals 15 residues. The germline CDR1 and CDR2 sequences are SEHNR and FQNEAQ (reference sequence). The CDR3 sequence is CASSLERTGNNEQFF. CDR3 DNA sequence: TGTGCCAGCAGCTTAGAACGGACAGGGAACAATGAGCAGTTCTTC.

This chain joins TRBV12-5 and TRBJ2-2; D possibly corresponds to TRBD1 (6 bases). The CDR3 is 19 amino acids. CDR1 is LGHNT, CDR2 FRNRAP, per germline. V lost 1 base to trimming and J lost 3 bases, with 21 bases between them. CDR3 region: CASGLDSLDRWLDTGELFF. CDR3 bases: TGTGCTAGTGGTTTGGATAGCCTTGACAGGTGGCTGGACACCGGGGAGCTGTTTTTT.

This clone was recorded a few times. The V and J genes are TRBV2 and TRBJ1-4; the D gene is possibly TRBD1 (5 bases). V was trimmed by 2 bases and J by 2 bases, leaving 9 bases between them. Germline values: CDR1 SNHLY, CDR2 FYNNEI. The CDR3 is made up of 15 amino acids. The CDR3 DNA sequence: TGTGCCAGCAGTGAACAGGGTTTGACTAATGAAAAACTGTTTTTT. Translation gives CASSEQGLTNEKLFF. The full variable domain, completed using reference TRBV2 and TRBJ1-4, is EPEVTQTPSHQVTQMGQEVILRCVPISNHLYFYWYRQILGQKVEFLVSFYNNEISEKSEIFDDQFSVERPDGSNFTLKIRSTKLEDSAMYFCASSEQGLTNEKLFFGSGTQLSVL.